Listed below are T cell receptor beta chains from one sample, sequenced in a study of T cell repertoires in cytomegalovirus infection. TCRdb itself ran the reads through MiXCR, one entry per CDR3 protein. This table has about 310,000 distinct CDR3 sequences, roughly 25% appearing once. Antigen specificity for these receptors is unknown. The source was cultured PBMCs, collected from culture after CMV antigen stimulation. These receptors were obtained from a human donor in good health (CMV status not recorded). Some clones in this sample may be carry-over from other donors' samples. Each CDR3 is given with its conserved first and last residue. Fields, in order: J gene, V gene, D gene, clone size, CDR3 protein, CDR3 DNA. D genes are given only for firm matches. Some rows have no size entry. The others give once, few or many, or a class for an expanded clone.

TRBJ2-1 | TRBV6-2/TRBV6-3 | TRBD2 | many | CASRELAYNEQFF | TGTGCCAGCAGAGAACTAGCGTACAATGAGCAGTTCTTC
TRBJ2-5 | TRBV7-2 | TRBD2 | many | CASTHKRRVSGRGETQYF | TGTGCCAGCACTCACAAAAGGAGGGTCAGCGGGAGAGGAGAGACCCAGTACTTC
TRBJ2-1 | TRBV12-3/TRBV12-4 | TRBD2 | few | CASRPSGSYNEQFF | TGTGCCAGCAGGCCTAGCGGGAGCTACAATGAGCAGTTCTTC
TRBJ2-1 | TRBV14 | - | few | CASSHNGRRDEQFF | TGTGCCAGCAGCCATAATGGCCGGCGGGATGAGCAGTTCTTC
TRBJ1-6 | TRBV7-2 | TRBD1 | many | CASSLFGTGSSPLHF | TGTGCCAGCAGCTTATTTGGGACAGGGAGTTCACCCCTCCACTTT
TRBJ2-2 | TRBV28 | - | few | CASSQTSNTGELFF | TGTGCCAGCAGCCAGACTTCGAACACCGGGGAGCTGTTTTTT
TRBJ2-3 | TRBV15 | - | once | CATSRGTGDTQYF | TGTGCCACCAGCAGAGGGACGGGAGATACGCAGTATTTT
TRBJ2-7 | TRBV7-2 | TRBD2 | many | CASSAGLAGGRQYF | TGTGCCAGCAGCGCGGGACTAGCGGGAGGTCGGCAGTACTTC
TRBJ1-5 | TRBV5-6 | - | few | CASSWGGPTGHNQPQHF | TGTGCCAGCAGCTGGGGAGGGCCAACAGGACACAATCAGCCCCAGCATTTT
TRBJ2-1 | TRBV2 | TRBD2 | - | CASRKLAGLDNEQFF | TGTGCCAGCAGGAAGCTAGCGGGACTGGACAATGAGCAGTTCTTC
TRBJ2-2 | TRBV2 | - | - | CASSEEGAGELFF | TGTGCCAGCAGTGAGGAGGGGGCCGGGGAGCTGTTTTTT